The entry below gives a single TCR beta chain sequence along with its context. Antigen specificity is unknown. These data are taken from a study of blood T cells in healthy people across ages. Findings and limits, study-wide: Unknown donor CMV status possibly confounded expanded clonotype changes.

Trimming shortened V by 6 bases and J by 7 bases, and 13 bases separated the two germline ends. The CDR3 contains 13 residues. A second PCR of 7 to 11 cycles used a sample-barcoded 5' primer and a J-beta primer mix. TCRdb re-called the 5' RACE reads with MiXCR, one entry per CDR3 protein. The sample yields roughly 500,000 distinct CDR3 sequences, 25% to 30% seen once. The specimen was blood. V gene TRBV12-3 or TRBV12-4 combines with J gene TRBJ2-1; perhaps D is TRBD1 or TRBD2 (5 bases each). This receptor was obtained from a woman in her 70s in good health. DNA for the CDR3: TGTGCCAGCAGACTCGCCGGGGCGAATGAGCAGTTCTTC. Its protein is CASRLAGANEQFF.